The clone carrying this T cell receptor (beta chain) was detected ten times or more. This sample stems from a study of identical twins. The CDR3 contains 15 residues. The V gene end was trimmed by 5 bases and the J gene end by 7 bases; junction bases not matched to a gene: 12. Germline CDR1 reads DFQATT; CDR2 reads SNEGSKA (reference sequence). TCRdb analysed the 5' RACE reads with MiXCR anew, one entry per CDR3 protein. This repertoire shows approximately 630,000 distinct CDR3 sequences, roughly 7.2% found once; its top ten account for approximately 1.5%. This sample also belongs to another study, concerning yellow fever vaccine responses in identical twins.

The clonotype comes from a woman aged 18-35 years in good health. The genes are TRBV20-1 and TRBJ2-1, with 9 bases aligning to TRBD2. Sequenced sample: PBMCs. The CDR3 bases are TGCAGTGCTCGCAATAGCGGGGGAGCCTGGAATGAGCAGTTCTTC. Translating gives CSARNSGGAWNEQFF.